The clone carrying this T cell receptor beta chain was counted at least ten times. These data originate in a study of human T cells and chemical hapten exposure. The library gave individual cDNA molecules unique molecular identifiers. TCRdb passed the RACE reads through MiXCR, listing each CDR3 protein once. This table holds about 28,000 distinct CDR3 sequences, about 7% found once. Time point denoted: healthy volunteer bleed at 2 weeks. Unfractionated whole blood was the source of the extracted total RNA. CDR3 size: 14 residues. The V gene lost 4 bases and the J gene lost 5 bases, with 16 bases spanning the gap. Per germline, CDR1 SQVTM and CDR2 ANQGSEA.

This clonotype was obtained from a human donor in good health. Some clones in this sample may be carry-over from other donors' samples. Sample: whole blood. This sequence joins TRBV29-1 and TRBJ2-3; weak D call: TRBD2 (6 bases). The CDR3 DNA sequence: TGCAGCGTTGTCGGGTATCGGGGGTTAGATACGCAGTATTTT. As protein: CSVVGYRGLDTQYF.